The 18 T cell receptor beta chains given below trace back to one sample, sequenced in a study of blood T cell repertoires in COVID-19. Data came from immunoSEQ multiplex PCR; TCRdb stores just in-frame clones and leaves some out. The sample shows tens of thousands of clones, 87% of them seen only once. The sequenced sample consisted of peripheral blood. The receptors here all came from a male donor with acute or convalescent COVID-19.

The rearrangement uses TRBV29-1 and TRBJ2-3, with TRBD2 as a possible D gene (6 bases). The CDR3 consists of 14 residues. Trimming cost V 8 bases and J 0 bases, with 15 bases left between them. Germline V gene lookup returns CDR1 SQVTM and CDR2 ANQGSEA. DNA of the CDR3: TGCAGCCAAAGGGACTTTACTAGCACAGATACGCAGTATTTT. Translation gives CSQRDFTSTDTQYF.

The CDR3 loop reads CSVRQGAEGAEAFF. Written as DNA, the CDR3 is TGCAGCGTTAGACAGGGGGCAGAAGGGGCTGAAGCTTTCTTT. The chain links TRBV29-1 to TRBJ1-1; 10 bases match TRBD1. The CDR3 contains 14 residues. Germline assignment: CDR1 SQVTM and CDR2 ANQGSEA. With V trimmed by 5 bases and J by 6 bases, 9 bases remained unmatched.

This clone was detected once. The CDR3 here is CASSSDRGNPRQYF. CDR3 sequence (DNA): TGTGCCAGCAGTTCCGACCGGGGTAACCCGAGGCAATATTTT. The gene calls are TRBV6-5 and TRBJ2-3, with a possible D match to TRBD2 (5 bases). The germline gives CDR1 MNHEY, CDR2 SVGAGI. Trimming stripped 4 bases from V and 15 bases from J, with 23 bases between. The CDR3 contains 14 residues.

In this sample, this clone turned up once. V usage is TRBV4-1 and J usage is TRBJ2-2; 7 nucleotides agree with TRBD1. V gave up 0 bases and J gave up 4 bases; unmatched junction bases: 2. The length of the CDR3 is 15 residues. Germline V lookup: CDR1 MGHRA, CDR2 YSYEKL. DNA for the CDR3: TGCGCCAGCAGCCAAGATCCAGGGGGCACCGGGGAGCTGTTTTTT. Protein: CASSQDPGGTGELFF.

The genes are TRBV11-2 and TRBJ2-1; a weak D match, TRBD1 (5 bases). The V and J ends lost 5 bases and 0 bases respectively, with 11 bases between them. Germline CDR1 is SGHAT and CDR2 is FQNNGV. CDR3 length: 15 amino acids. Here the CDR3 reads CASSIDSFSYNEQFF. The CDR3 coding sequence is TGTGCCAGCAGCATCGACAGTTTCTCCTACAATGAGCAGTTCTTC.

The chain is built from TRBV2 and TRBJ1-1; D may be TRBD1 (6 bases). Germline V gene lookup returns CDR1 SNHLY and CDR2 FYNNEI. Trimming took off 6 bases at V and 1 base at J, with 15 bases between the two ends. The CDR3 is made up of 15 amino acids. The CDR3 loop reads CASRDTGKQNTEAFF. DNA for the CDR3: TGTGCCAGCAGAGATACAGGGAAACAGAACACTGAAGCTTTCTTT.

The chain recombines TRBV7-3 with TRBJ1-5, with 7 nucleotides matching TRBD1. This CDR3 region has 13 residues. From germline, CDR1 is SGHTA and CDR2 FQGTGA. V dropped 5 bases and J dropped 7; count of bases not matched to a gene: 5. Here the CDR3 reads CASSLGTDQPQHF. The CDR3 region has the DNA TGTGCCAGCAGCCTGGGGACAGACCAGCCCCAGCATTTT.

In this sample, this clone turned up a few times. This chain connects TRBV3-1 (or the pseudogene TRBV3-2) to TRBJ1-1; no definite D call. Germline-derived CDR1 and CDR2 are LGHDT and YNNKEL (reference sequence). The V end lost 4 bases, the J end lost 4 bases, and 13 bases lay between the germline ends. This CDR3 has 14 residues. The CDR3 sequence is CASSPSGEGTEAFF. CDR3 in DNA: TGTGCCAGCAGCCCTTCGGGCGAGGGCACTGAAGCTTTCTTT.

The CDR3 DNA sequence: TGTGCCAGCAGTGGACAGGGGACGGTAGTTGGTCAGCCCCAGCATTTT. Its translation is CASSGQGTVVGQPQHF. The V and J genes are TRBV6-1 and TRBJ1-5; 8 bases line up with TRBD1. CDR3 length: 16 amino acids. Germline V gene sequence: CDR1 MNHNS, CDR2 SASEGT. Trimming took 4 bases from V and 6 from J; bases not matched to a gene: 11.

The rearrangement links TRBV19 to TRBJ1-5, with 8 bases identical to TRBD1. CDR3 length equals 16 residues. Germline CDR1 is LNHDA and CDR2 is SQIVND (reference sequence). V lost 6 bases, J lost 6 bases, and 13 bases stayed unmatched. CDR3 nucleotides: TGTGCCAGTAGGAAGACGTATCAGGGGGCGAGTCAGCCCCAGCATTTT. Translating gives CASRKTYQGASQPQHF. Full variable domain (missing parts from reference TRBV19 and TRBJ1-5): DGGITQSPKYLFRKEGQNVTLSCEQNLNHDAMYWYRQDPGQGLRLIYYSQIVNDFQKGDIAEGYSVSREKKESFPLTVTSAQKNPTAFYLCASRKTYQGASQPQHFGDGTRLSIL.

This chain joins TRBV7-9 and TRBJ2-5; a weak D match, TRBD1 (7 bases). This CDR3 is built from 14 residues. CDR1 is SEHNR, CDR2 FQNEAQ, per germline (reference sequence). The V and J ends lost 3 bases and 5 bases respectively, with 13 bases between them. CDR3 residues: CASSLEGAFETQYF. For the CDR3, the DNA is TGTGCCAGCAGCTTGGAGGGGGCTTTTGAGACCCAGTACTTC.

The DNA of the CDR3 is TGCAGCGCTCGTCGTGCGGGTATAGAGGAAGGCTACACCTTC. This translates into CSARRAGIEEGYTF. This chain links TRBV29-1 with TRBJ1-2; no definite D call. The V end was cut by 7 bases, the J end by 8 bases, with 23 bases between. Germline V gene data show CDR1 as SQVTM and CDR2 as ANQGSEA. The CDR3 extends over 14 amino acids.

This chain connects TRBV5-4 to TRBJ1-4, with TRBD1 matching over 8 bases. Germline trimming cut 4 bases from V and 8 bases from J; bases unmatched to any gene: 13. The CDR3 is 16 residues long. Germline-derived CDR1 and CDR2 are SGHNT and YYREEE (reference sequence). This CDR3 is CASSLNRGSREEKLFF. The CDR3 DNA sequence: TGTGCCAGCAGCCTGAACAGGGGGTCTCGCGAAGAAAAACTGTTTTTT. The whole variable domain, remainder taken from reference TRBV5-4 and TRBJ1-4, is ETGVTQSPTHLIKTRGQQVTLRCSSQSGHNTVSWYQQALGQGPQFIFQYYREEENGRGNFPPRFSGLQFPNYSSELNVNALELDDSALYLCASSLNRGSREEKLFFGSGTQLSVL.

The rearrangement uses TRBV5-1 and TRBJ1-1; the D is unclear. CDR1 and CDR2 from the germline V gene are SGHRS and YFSETQ. This CDR3 is built from 15 residues. Trimming took 0 bases from V and 3 from J, leaving 12 bases between them. Written as DNA, the CDR3 is TGCGCCAGCAGCTTGGGATGGAGAGGTGACACTGAAGCTTTCTTT. It encodes CASSLGWRGDTEAFF.

This clone was recorded only once. This chain joins TRBV9 and TRBJ2-3; 11 bases match TRBD2. The junction had 4 bases not matched to a gene; V was cut back by 4 bases and J by 0 bases. The germline gives CDR1 SGDLS, CDR2 YYNGEE. The CDR3 length is 16 residues. CDR3 sequence reads: CASSTSSGGSTDTQYF. CDR3 coding DNA: TGTGCCAGCAGCACCTCTAGCGGGGGGAGCACAGATACGCAGTATTTT.

The chain has TRBV7-2 and TRBJ2-7; 10 bases match TRBD1. Germline V gives CDR1 SGHTA, CDR2 FQGNSA. The length of the CDR3 is 15 residues. The V segment lost 5 bases and the J segment 0 bases; nucleotides outside the gene matches: 4. CDR3 DNA: TGTGCCAGCAGCGCCCGGACAGGGGGCTCCTACGAGCAGTACTTC. Its translation is CASSARTGGSYEQYF.

The chain joins TRBV5-1 to TRBJ1-2, with D hard to call. Trimming took 4 bases from V and 6 from J, leaving 22 bases between them. The CDR3 sequence is 16 residues long. CDR1 is SGHRS and CDR2 is YFSETQ in the germline V gene. The CDR3 nucleotides read TGCGCCAGCAGCCTCATACTATCAGTCGGAGACGATGGCTACACCTTC. It specifies CASSLILSVGDDGYTF.

This clone was seen just once. The rearrangement uses TRBV18 and TRBJ1-1; tentative D call: TRBD1 (6 bases). The CDR3 totals 12 residues. Trimming took 6 bases from V and 5 from J, leaving 10 bases between them. Germline V lookup: CDR1 KGHSH, CDR2 LQKENI. The CDR3 bases are TGTGCCAGCTCCCGAACAGGGACTGAAGCTTTCTTT. Its translation is CASSRTGTEAFF.